A selection of T cell receptor beta chains follows, all from one sample in a study of T cells in tuberculosis. Profiled with immunoSEQ multiplex PCR; TCRdb holds only in-frame clones, not every one. The profile covers about 43,000 clones, with 95% appearing a single time and about 3.8% taken by the ten largest. Sequencing used PBMCs. The receptor source for this set is a donor aged 5-35 years with latent tuberculosis or without tuberculosis infection. Both conserved end residues are trimmed from each CDR3. The D gene is left open where the match is weak. Clone size appears in some rows only: once, few, many, or a class for an expanded clone.

TRBJ2-7,TRBV6-5,NA,NA,ASSYDRGSEQY
TRBJ1-1,TRBV19,NA,NA,ASSIRGTTEAF
TRBJ1-3,TRBV6-5,NA,NA,ASTLDNHSGNTIY
TRBJ2-7,TRBV27,once,NA,ASSERQTTIAYEQY
TRBJ1-1,TRBV4-1,NA,TRBD1,ASSQRDRPDTEAF
TRBJ2-7,TRBV7-2,NA,NA,ASSFGQTQSYEQY
TRBJ2-1,TRBV7-9,NA,NA,ASSSSGTPNNEQF
TRBJ1-1,TRBV11-2,NA,NA,ASSSSTRQVTEAF
TRBJ2-2,TRBV10-1,NA,TRBD2,ASSESRLAGPNTGELF
TRBJ1-2,TRBV7-9,NA,NA,ASSTGENYGYT
TRBJ2-1,TRBV2,NA,NA,ASSARGYWDEQF
TRBJ2-2,TRBV2,NA,TRBD1,ASHAGTGIANTGELF
TRBJ2-7,TRBV6-5,once,NA,ASSYRVTYEQY
TRBJ1-6,TRBV5-6,NA,NA,ASSLNTGSSPLH
TRBJ1-2,TRBV14,NA,TRBD1,ASSQPGQPAHGYT
TRBJ2-3,TRBV28,NA,NA,ASSFRDTQY
TRBJ2-1,TRBV5-6,NA,TRBD1,ASSPEDRGQF